This T cell receptor beta chain was obtained from a study of blood T cell repertoires in COVID-19. The overall study: Acute and convalescent COVID-19 specimens originated in the United States, Italy and Spain. PBMCs, B-cell-depleted T cells, or T cells provided the cDNA or gDNA that made up the material.

The CDR3 runs 14 residues. J was trimmed by 4 bases and V by 7 bases; bases with no gene match: 10. Germline V gives CDR1 LNHDA, CDR2 SQIVND (reference sequence). In the original analysis: Estimation of nucleated cell counts relied on the amplification of reference gene primers. Clones were sequenced by immunoSEQ multiplex PCR, and TCRdb holds only the in-frame ones, with some missing. The V and J calls and clone size are taken from that table; D and trimming were inferred from the DNA. The sample records tens of thousands of clones, over 75% being singletons. The V gene is TRBV19, the J gene TRBJ2-7, with 7 positions matching TRBD2. Sequenced input: peripheral blood. The TCR sequence derives from a man in his 70s with acute or convalescent COVID-19. CDR3 in amino acids: CASTPGREPYEQYF. CDR3 nucleotides: TGTGCCAGTACCCCAGGGAGGGAGCCTTACGAGCAGTACTTC.